Listed below are T cell receptor beta chains from one sample, sequenced in a study of T cells in Graves' hyperthyroidism and ophthalmopathy. Via MiXCR, TCRdb re-called the multiplex PCR reads, giving one row per CDR3 protein. This sample carries around 540,000 distinct CDR3 sequences, 15% to 20% of them seen once, and the ten largest clones take about 29%. Material for sequencing was blood. The receptor set was obtained from a woman in her 30s with Graves' ophthalmopathy. Both conserved end residues are part of each CDR3. The order of the fields is CDR3 protein, CDR3 DNA, V gene, D gene, J gene, clone size. D genes are given only for firm matches. Size is omitted from some rows. Given values are once, few, many or a class for expanded clones.

cdr3_aa: CASSLQYGNEAFF; cdr3_nt: TGTGCCAGCAGCTTACAATATGGGAATGAAGCTTTCTTT; v_call: TRBV7-2; d_call: .; j_call: TRBJ1-1; clone_size: many
cdr3_aa: CASRRTSGRVLSYNEQFF; cdr3_nt: TGCGCCAGCAGACGGACTAGCGGGAGGGTTTTATCCTACAATGAGCAGTTCTTC; v_call: TRBV4-1; d_call: TRBD2; j_call: TRBJ2-1; clone_size: .
cdr3_aa: CSASRQSYGYTF; cdr3_nt: TGCAGTGCTAGCAGACAGTCCTATGGCTACACCTTC; v_call: TRBV20-1; d_call: .; j_call: TRBJ1-2; clone_size: few
cdr3_aa: CASSSGQGIEKLFF; cdr3_nt: TGTGCCAGCAGTTCTGGACAGGGGATTGAAAAACTGTTTTTT; v_call: TRBV7-9; d_call: TRBD1; j_call: TRBJ1-4; clone_size: few
cdr3_aa: CASSLAGGPAGTGELFF; cdr3_nt: TGTGCCAGCAGTTTAGCGGGAGGGCCTGCGGGCACCGGGGAGCTGTTTTTT; v_call: TRBV27; d_call: TRBD2; j_call: TRBJ2-2; clone_size: few
cdr3_aa: CASSFGAGGNYGYTF; cdr3_nt: TGTGCCAGCAGTTTCGGGGCAGGGGGTAACTATGGCTACACCTTC; v_call: TRBV27; d_call: TRBD1; j_call: TRBJ1-2; clone_size: few
cdr3_aa: CASMTDLWDNTGELFF; cdr3_nt: TGTGCCAGCATGACCGACTTGTGGGACAACACCGGGGAGCTGTTTTTT; v_call: TRBV27; d_call: .; j_call: TRBJ2-2; clone_size: many
cdr3_aa: CASCEGADYNEQFF; cdr3_nt: TGTGCCAGTTGTGAGGGGGCGGACTACAATGAGCAGTTCTTC; v_call: TRBV19; d_call: TRBD1; j_call: TRBJ2-1; clone_size: .
cdr3_aa: CASSFSPGVSTEAFF; cdr3_nt: TGTGCCAGCAGCTTCTCGCCAGGCGTGAGCACTGAAGCTTTCTTT; v_call: TRBV7-9; d_call: .; j_call: TRBJ1-1; clone_size: many
cdr3_aa: CSARTSGRPTDTQYF; cdr3_nt: TGCAGTGCTAGGACTAGCGGGAGACCCACAGATACGCAGTATTTT; v_call: TRBV20-1; d_call: TRBD2; j_call: TRBJ2-3; clone_size: .
cdr3_aa: CSARDAGGAYEQYF; cdr3_nt: TGCAGTGCTAGAGACGCCGGGGGCGCCTACGAGCAGTACTTC; v_call: TRBV20-1; d_call: .; j_call: TRBJ2-7; clone_size: .
cdr3_aa: CSHPAPSSYNEQFF; cdr3_nt: TGCAGTCACCCGGCACCGAGCTCCTACAATGAGCAGTTCTTC; v_call: TRBV20-1; d_call: .; j_call: TRBJ2-1; clone_size: many
cdr3_aa: CAWSVLRLAGSTDTQYF; cdr3_nt: TGTGCCTGGAGTGTACTACGGCTAGCGGGAAGCACAGATACGCAGTATTTT; v_call: TRBV30; d_call: TRBD2; j_call: TRBJ2-3; clone_size: many
cdr3_aa: CASSLGAGLGNQPQHF; cdr3_nt: TGTGCCAGCAGCTTAGGCGCGGGCCTGGGCAATCAGCCCCAGCATTTT; v_call: TRBV7-2; d_call: .; j_call: TRBJ1-5; clone_size: many
cdr3_aa: CASSFPSLASEQYF; cdr3_nt: TGTGCCAGCAGCTTCCCGAGCCTAGCTAGTGAGCAGTACTTC; v_call: TRBV7-9; d_call: .; j_call: TRBJ2-7; clone_size: .
cdr3_aa: CSAHSGRAVDTQYF; cdr3_nt: TGCAGTGCTCATAGCGGGAGGGCCGTAGATACGCAGTATTTT; v_call: TRBV20-1; d_call: TRBD2; j_call: TRBJ2-3; clone_size: many
cdr3_aa: CASSPGRHRNTEAFF; cdr3_nt: TGTGCCAGCTCACCAGGGCGACATAGGAACACTGAAGCTTTCTTT; v_call: TRBV18; d_call: .; j_call: TRBJ1-1; clone_size: many
cdr3_aa: CASSIQGASNQPQHF; cdr3_nt: TGTGCCAGTAGTATACAGGGGGCTAGCAATCAGCCCCAGCATTTT; v_call: TRBV19; d_call: TRBD1; j_call: TRBJ1-5; clone_size: few
cdr3_aa: CASRQGLYQPQHF; cdr3_nt: TGTGCCAGCAGACAGGGTTTGTATCAGCCCCAGCATTTT; v_call: TRBV2; d_call: .; j_call: TRBJ1-5; clone_size: .
cdr3_aa: CASSQTGSGEKLFF; cdr3_nt: TGTGCCAGCAGCCAGACAGGTTCAGGTGAAAAACTGTTTTTT; v_call: TRBV7-6; d_call: .; j_call: TRBJ1-4; clone_size: .
cdr3_aa: CSARDAVGTEAFF; cdr3_nt: TGCAGTGCTAGAGACGCCGTGGGGACTGAAGCTTTCTTT; v_call: TRBV20-1; d_call: .; j_call: TRBJ1-1; clone_size: .
cdr3_aa: CASSVSRLNTEAFF; cdr3_nt: TGTGCCAGCAGTGTGAGCCGCTTGAACACTGAAGCTTTCTTT; v_call: TRBV6-1; d_call: .; j_call: TRBJ1-1; clone_size: many
cdr3_aa: CASSIALDRGYSPLHF; cdr3_nt: TGTGCCAGTAGTATCGCCCTCGACAGGGGTTATTCACCCCTCCACTTT; v_call: TRBV19; d_call: TRBD1; j_call: TRBJ1-6; clone_size: few
cdr3_aa: CASSSLPQAANNQPQHF; cdr3_nt: TGTGCCAGCAGTTCCCTCCCGCAGGCGGCCAACAATCAGCCCCAGCATTTT; v_call: TRBV27; d_call: .; j_call: TRBJ1-5; clone_size: many
cdr3_aa: CSEGGSPGTDTQYF; cdr3_nt: TGCAGTGAAGGCGGGAGCCCCGGGACAGATACGCAGTATTTT; v_call: TRBV20-1; d_call: TRBD2; j_call: TRBJ2-3; clone_size: few
cdr3_aa: CASSPGGASSYNEQFF; cdr3_nt: TGTGCCAGCAGCCCTGGGGGTGCGAGCTCCTACAATGAGCAGTTCTTC; v_call: TRBV13; d_call: .; j_call: TRBJ2-1; clone_size: many
cdr3_aa: CASSPRSGRATDTQYF; cdr3_nt: TGTGCCAGCTCACCCCGGAGCGGGAGGGCGACAGATACGCAGTATTTT; v_call: TRBV18; d_call: TRBD2; j_call: TRBJ2-3; clone_size: .
cdr3_aa: CASSLTGIHYEQYF; cdr3_nt: TGTGCCAGCAGTTTAACAGGGATCCACTACGAGCAGTACTTC; v_call: TRBV27; d_call: .; j_call: TRBJ2-7; clone_size: few
cdr3_aa: CATSDPRPPNTGELFF; cdr3_nt: TGTGCCACCAGTGATCCCAGACCTCCGAACACCGGGGAGCTGTTTTTT; v_call: TRBV24-1; d_call: .; j_call: TRBJ2-2; clone_size: many
cdr3_aa: CASRGQILYGYTF; cdr3_nt: TGTGCCAGCAGGGGACAGATCCTCTATGGCTACACCTTC; v_call: TRBV7-2; d_call: TRBD1; j_call: TRBJ1-2; clone_size: .
cdr3_aa: CASSSSQGAVTDTQYF; cdr3_nt: TGCGCCAGCAGCTCCTCGCAGGGGGCAGTAACAGATACGCAGTATTTT; v_call: TRBV5-1; d_call: TRBD1; j_call: TRBJ2-3; clone_size: .
cdr3_aa: CAIRLGTASGNTIYF; cdr3_nt: TGTGCCATCAGGCTAGGGACAGCCTCTGGAAACACCATATATTTT; v_call: TRBV10-3; d_call: TRBD1; j_call: TRBJ1-3; clone_size: .
cdr3_aa: CASMDRGLEYEQYF; cdr3_nt: TGTGCCAGCATGGACAGGGGGCTAGAGTACGAGCAGTACTTC; v_call: TRBV6-1; d_call: TRBD1; j_call: TRBJ2-7; clone_size: many
cdr3_aa: CASSQRSLGQGKDPLHF; cdr3_nt: TGTGCCAGCAGCCAACGGAGCCTGGGACAGGGAAAAGATCCCCTCCACTTT; v_call: TRBV12-3/TRBV12-4; d_call: TRBD1; j_call: TRBJ1-6; clone_size: few
cdr3_aa: CASSLIGAANEKLFF; cdr3_nt: TGTGCCAGCAGTTTGATTGGGGCGGCTAATGAAAAACTGTTTTTT; v_call: TRBV28; d_call: .; j_call: TRBJ1-4; clone_size: many
cdr3_aa: CASSSGSVKYEQYF; cdr3_nt: TGTGCCAGCAGTAGCGGGAGTGTTAAGTACGAGCAGTACTTC; v_call: TRBV27; d_call: TRBD2; j_call: TRBJ2-7; clone_size: few
cdr3_aa: CATLGQVNTEAFF; cdr3_nt: TGTGCCACCTTGGGACAGGTGAACACTGAAGCTTTCTTT; v_call: TRBV6-2/TRBV6-3; d_call: TRBD1; j_call: TRBJ1-1; clone_size: many
cdr3_aa: CSARDLREGQFF; cdr3_nt: TGCAGTGCTAGAGATTTGAGGGAGGGGCAGTTCTTC; v_call: TRBV20-1; d_call: TRBD2; j_call: TRBJ2-1; clone_size: few
cdr3_aa: CASTNIRDSAYEQYF; cdr3_nt: TGTGCCAGCACCAATATCCGGGACAGCGCCTACGAGCAGTACTTC; v_call: TRBV6-1; d_call: TRBD1; j_call: TRBJ2-7; clone_size: many
cdr3_aa: CASSLDIYYGYTF; cdr3_nt: TGTGCCAGCAGCTTGGACATCTACTATGGCTACACCTTC; v_call: TRBV7-9; d_call: .; j_call: TRBJ1-2; clone_size: few
cdr3_aa: CSAISTSGRSEYNEQFF; cdr3_nt: TGCAGTGCTATCTCGACTAGCGGGAGGTCTGAATACAATGAGCAGTTCTTC; v_call: TRBV20-1; d_call: TRBD2; j_call: TRBJ2-1; clone_size: .
cdr3_aa: CASSLDAGTTGGYTF; cdr3_nt: TGCGCCAGCAGCTTGGACGCGGGGACGACGGGCGGCTACACCTTC; v_call: TRBV5-1; d_call: .; j_call: TRBJ1-2; clone_size: .
cdr3_aa: CSARDPHKTGELFF; cdr3_nt: TGCAGTGCTAGAGATCCCCACAAAACCGGGGAGCTGTTTTTT; v_call: TRBV20-1; d_call: .; j_call: TRBJ2-2; clone_size: many
cdr3_aa: CASRPRGGGNGELFF; cdr3_nt: TGTGCCAGCAGACCCCGGGGCGGCGGGAACGGGGAGCTGTTTTTT; v_call: TRBV11-2; d_call: .; j_call: TRBJ2-2; clone_size: .
cdr3_aa: CASSQQGMGYTF; cdr3_nt: TGTGCCAGCTCACAACAGGGGATGGGCTACACCTTC; v_call: TRBV18; d_call: TRBD1; j_call: TRBJ1-2; clone_size: many
cdr3_aa: CASSRQTGSYEQYF; cdr3_nt: TGTGCCAGCAGTCGCCAGACAGGTTCCTACGAGCAGTACTTC; v_call: TRBV27; d_call: .; j_call: TRBJ2-7; clone_size: .
cdr3_aa: CSAKNTEAFF; cdr3_nt: TGCAGTGCTAAAAACACTGAAGCTTTCTTT; v_call: TRBV20-1; d_call: .; j_call: TRBJ1-1; clone_size: few
cdr3_aa: CASSQGRPRATGANVLTF; cdr3_nt: TGCGCCAGCAGCCAAGGTCGCCCAAGGGCAACCGGGGCCAACGTCCTGACTTTC; v_call: TRBV4-3; d_call: .; j_call: TRBJ2-6; clone_size: .
cdr3_aa: CATSDLSGSTDEQFF; cdr3_nt: TGTGCCACCAGTGATTTGAGCGGGAGTACCGATGAGCAGTTCTTC; v_call: TRBV24-1; d_call: TRBD2; j_call: TRBJ2-1; clone_size: .
cdr3_aa: CASSFWSETDTQYF; cdr3_nt: TGTGCCAGCAGCTTTTGGTCAGAAACAGATACGCAGTATTTT; v_call: TRBV11-2; d_call: .; j_call: TRBJ2-3; clone_size: .
cdr3_aa: CASRAGQGTYEQYF; cdr3_nt: TGCGCCAGCAGAGCGGGACAGGGGACCTACGAGCAGTACTTC; v_call: TRBV5-1; d_call: TRBD1; j_call: TRBJ2-7; clone_size: many
cdr3_aa: CASSFSRTGPLEQFF; cdr3_nt: TGTGCCAGCAGCTTTTCCCGGACAGGGCCCTTGGAGCAGTTCTTC; v_call: TRBV11-2; d_call: TRBD1; j_call: TRBJ2-1; clone_size: few
cdr3_aa: CASSLATYQETQYF; cdr3_nt: TGTGCCAGCAGCCTTGCGACATACCAAGAGACCCAGTACTTC; v_call: TRBV13; d_call: .; j_call: TRBJ2-5; clone_size: many
cdr3_aa: CASSYGYRGTEAFF; cdr3_nt: TGTGCCAGCAGTTACGGATACCGGGGCACTGAAGCTTTCTTT; v_call: TRBV6-5; d_call: .; j_call: TRBJ1-1; clone_size: .